This TCR beta chain comes out of a study of blood T cell repertoires in COVID-19. Across the study: COVID-19 samples collected from the United States, Italy and Spain covered acute and convalescent phases.

CDR1 and CDR2 from the germline V gene are SGHTA and FQGNSA. CDR3 size: 15 residues. With V trimmed by 5 bases and J by 6 bases, 10 bases remained unmatched. Profiling relied on immunoSEQ multiplex PCR, and the TCRdb table lists in-frame clones only, not all of them. The profile covers tens of thousands of clones, with 70% to 80% appearing a single time and more than 5% taken by the ten largest. The chain uses TRBV7-2 and TRBJ2-1; 7 bases match TRBD2. The receptor was derived from a middle-aged man with active or convalescent COVID-19. The sample consisted of peripheral blood. The DNA of the CDR3 is TGTGCCAGCAGCCCCGCGGGGGTGACCGGCAATGAGCAGTTCTTC. Translated, it gives CASSPAGVTGNEQFF.